This T cell receptor (beta chain) comes out of a study of T cells in Graves' hyperthyroidism and ophthalmopathy. The CDR3 extends over 15 amino acids. The V segment lost 7 bases and the J segment 7 bases; nucleotides outside the gene matches: 10. The source material, RNA transcripts, was used to amplify TCR beta CDR3 regions. HTBI primers were the set used in a first-round RT-PCR of the TCR CDR3. TCRdb fed the multiplex PCR reads into MiXCR, producing one record per CDR3 protein. The sample carries about 290,000 distinct CDR3 sequences, about an eighth recorded once. The sequence was obtained from a woman in her thirties or forties with Graves' hyperthyroidism. Material for sequencing was blood. This chain connects TRBV12-3 or TRBV12-4 to TRBJ2-2, with TRBD1 matching 9 bases. In DNA form, the CDR3 reads TGTGCCAGCACCCTAAACAGGGGGCGCGTCGGGGAGCTGTTTTTT. Translation: CASTLNRGRVGELFF.